This TCR beta chain was retrieved from a study of T cells in Graves' hyperthyroidism and ophthalmopathy. Study-wide results and limits: Ophthalmopathy prediction by the model preceded onset by a median 6.5 months. Among thyroid clonotypes expanded above 0.001, most also appeared in blood.

The J segment lost 3 bases and the V segment lost 6 bases, leaving 3 bases of the junction unmatched. This CDR3 spans 13 amino acids. Per germline, CDR1 ENHRY and CDR2 SYGVKD. Reasons for excluding patients were uncontrolled infection, other autoimmune disease, pregnancy or lactation. In this sample, this clonotype turned up many times. Its antigen is not known. Amplification yielded TCR beta CDR3 regions, with RNA transcripts as the source. RT-PCR in the first round (using the HTBI primer set) targeted the TCR CDR3. TCRdb redid the calling of the multiplex PCR reads with MiXCR, one entry per CDR3 protein. The sample carries about 660,000 distinct CDR3 sequences, roughly 45% recorded once.

The specimen sequenced was peripheral blood or thyroid tissue (not recorded which). The TCR originated in an adult man with Graves' disease, either hyperthyroidism or ophthalmopathy (not recorded which). The J gene is TRBJ1-1, the V gene TRBV10-3; 8 bases are a match to TRBD1. This CDR3 reads CAISADRDTEAFF. CDR3 coding DNA: TGTGCCATCAGCGCGGACAGGGACACTGAAGCTTTCTTT.